The T cell receptor beta chain under discussion was sequenced for a study of shared clonotypes between healthy human individuals. At the level of the study: Donor composition was a couple of women and three men, aged 18 to 49. General study findings and limits: Around 5% of naive CD4 clonotypes were shared across several donors. Non-shared clonotypes showed lower generation probabilities than clonotypes common to all four donors.

The CDR3 has 15 amino acids. V was clipped by 6 bases and J by 4 bases; unmatched bases: 1. Germline V gene data show CDR1 as MNHEY and CDR2 as SVGAGI. Method: immunoSEQ multiplex PCR; TCRdb's copy keeps in-frame clones and lacks some. Of under 2,000,000 clones listed, just under 95% are singletons. This clone was seen only a few times. What it binds is not known. Other DNA sequences in this sample translate to the same CDR3. Selected positively for CCR7 and CD45RO-negative, naive CD8 cells excluded terminally differentiated effector memory CD45RA+ cells. Sequenced input: naive CD8+ T cells sorted from blood. The TCR sequence derives from a man between 18 and 35 years old in good health. V and J are TRBV6-5 and TRBJ2-2; TRBD2 agrees at 14 bases. The CDR3, as DNA: TGTGCCAGCAGCGGACTAGCGGGGGGCACCGGGGAGCTGTTTTTT. It codes for CASSGLAGGTGELFF.